This TCR beta chain was recorded in a study of CD8+CD57+ T cells in acquired aplastic anemia. Background on the study: Sorted CD4+ plus CD8+ cells gave DNA averaging around 3.2 ug.

Notes on the study in general: Patients and controls were found to share twenty-nine CD8+ CDR3 sequences.

This clonotype has just a few counts. The antigen is unknown. Whoever was chosen for sequencing had shown CD8+CD57+ cell expansion by flow cytometry. TCR beta VDJ and CDR3 were profiled, and genomic DNA was the template. TCRdb fed the reads into MiXCR, producing one record per CDR3 protein. The table lists 150,000 to 180,000 distinct CDR3 sequences, about 54% of them singletons, with around 12% in the top ten. The CDR3 has 14 amino acids. Germline V gene data show CDR1 as DFQATT and CDR2 as SNEGSKA (reference sequence). V shed 5 bases and J 6 bases; nucleotides not matched to a gene: 10. The chain couples TRBV20-1 to TRBJ1-5; TRBD1 matches at 7 bases. The TCR originated in a human donor with aplastic anemia. The sample was sorted CD4+, CD8+, or CD8+CD57+ T cells (not recorded which) from PBMCs. The CDR3 spells CSAFRQGGGQPQHF. For the CDR3, the DNA is TGCAGTGCTTTCCGACAGGGTGGAGGTCAGCCCCAGCATTTT.